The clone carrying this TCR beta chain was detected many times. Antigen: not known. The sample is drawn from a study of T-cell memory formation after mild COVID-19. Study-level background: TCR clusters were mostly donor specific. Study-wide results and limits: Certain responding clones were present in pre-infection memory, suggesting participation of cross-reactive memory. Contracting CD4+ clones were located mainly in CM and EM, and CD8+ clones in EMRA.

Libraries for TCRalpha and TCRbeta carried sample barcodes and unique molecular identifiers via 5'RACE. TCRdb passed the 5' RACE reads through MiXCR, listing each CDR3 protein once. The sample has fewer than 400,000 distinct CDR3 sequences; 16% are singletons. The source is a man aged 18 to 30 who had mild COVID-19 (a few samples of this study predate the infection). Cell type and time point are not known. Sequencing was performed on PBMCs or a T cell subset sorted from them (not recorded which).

CDR3 sequence: CASTLDRENEQFF. CDR3 DNA sequence: TGTGCCAGCACTCTGGACAGGGAAAATGAGCAGTTCTTC. This chain uses TRBV2 with TRBJ2-1, with TRBD1 matching 8 bases. Germline-derived CDR1 and CDR2 are SNHLY and FYNNEI. The CDR3 consists of 13 residues. With 7 bases clipped from V and 7 bases from J, the junction kept 6 bases outside the gene matches.